This T cell receptor beta chain was found in a study of Ad26.COV2.S vaccination and SARS-CoV-2 variants. Turning to the study itself: Donor had been placed in the Ad26.COV2.S arm of the COV1001 trial. Dosing was one shot or two shots 56 days apart. Study-level findings and limits: It was vaccine recipients, not placebo recipients, who had the higher spike-specific TCR breadth.

Only in-frame clones appear in the TCRdb table, and some are missing; sequencing was by immunoSEQ multiplex PCR. The sample holds approximately 410,000 clones; more than 75% are singletons and the top ten take 3.6%. Specified treatment: around 19 received Ad26.COV2.S at low or high dose, single or two shots; roughly five received placebo; per-sample allocation not given. All samples were drawn on day 63, counting from the first vaccine or placebo injection. CDR3 size: 12 residues. Trimming stripped 7 bases from V and 7 bases from J, with 11 bases between. CDR1 is MNHEY and CDR2 is SVGAGI in the germline V gene. Note on this clone: The antigen is not known.

The chain couples TRBV6-5 to TRBJ2-1; the D is unclear. Sequences were derived from peripheral blood, sampled in a trial of Ad26.COV2.S vaccine versus placebo. The source of this sequence is a person between 18 and 65 years old who received the Ad26.COV2.S COVID-19 vaccine or a placebo. CDR3 coding DNA: TGTGCCAGCACAGAGTCTCGGAATGAGCAGTTCTTC. It encodes CASTESRNEQFF.